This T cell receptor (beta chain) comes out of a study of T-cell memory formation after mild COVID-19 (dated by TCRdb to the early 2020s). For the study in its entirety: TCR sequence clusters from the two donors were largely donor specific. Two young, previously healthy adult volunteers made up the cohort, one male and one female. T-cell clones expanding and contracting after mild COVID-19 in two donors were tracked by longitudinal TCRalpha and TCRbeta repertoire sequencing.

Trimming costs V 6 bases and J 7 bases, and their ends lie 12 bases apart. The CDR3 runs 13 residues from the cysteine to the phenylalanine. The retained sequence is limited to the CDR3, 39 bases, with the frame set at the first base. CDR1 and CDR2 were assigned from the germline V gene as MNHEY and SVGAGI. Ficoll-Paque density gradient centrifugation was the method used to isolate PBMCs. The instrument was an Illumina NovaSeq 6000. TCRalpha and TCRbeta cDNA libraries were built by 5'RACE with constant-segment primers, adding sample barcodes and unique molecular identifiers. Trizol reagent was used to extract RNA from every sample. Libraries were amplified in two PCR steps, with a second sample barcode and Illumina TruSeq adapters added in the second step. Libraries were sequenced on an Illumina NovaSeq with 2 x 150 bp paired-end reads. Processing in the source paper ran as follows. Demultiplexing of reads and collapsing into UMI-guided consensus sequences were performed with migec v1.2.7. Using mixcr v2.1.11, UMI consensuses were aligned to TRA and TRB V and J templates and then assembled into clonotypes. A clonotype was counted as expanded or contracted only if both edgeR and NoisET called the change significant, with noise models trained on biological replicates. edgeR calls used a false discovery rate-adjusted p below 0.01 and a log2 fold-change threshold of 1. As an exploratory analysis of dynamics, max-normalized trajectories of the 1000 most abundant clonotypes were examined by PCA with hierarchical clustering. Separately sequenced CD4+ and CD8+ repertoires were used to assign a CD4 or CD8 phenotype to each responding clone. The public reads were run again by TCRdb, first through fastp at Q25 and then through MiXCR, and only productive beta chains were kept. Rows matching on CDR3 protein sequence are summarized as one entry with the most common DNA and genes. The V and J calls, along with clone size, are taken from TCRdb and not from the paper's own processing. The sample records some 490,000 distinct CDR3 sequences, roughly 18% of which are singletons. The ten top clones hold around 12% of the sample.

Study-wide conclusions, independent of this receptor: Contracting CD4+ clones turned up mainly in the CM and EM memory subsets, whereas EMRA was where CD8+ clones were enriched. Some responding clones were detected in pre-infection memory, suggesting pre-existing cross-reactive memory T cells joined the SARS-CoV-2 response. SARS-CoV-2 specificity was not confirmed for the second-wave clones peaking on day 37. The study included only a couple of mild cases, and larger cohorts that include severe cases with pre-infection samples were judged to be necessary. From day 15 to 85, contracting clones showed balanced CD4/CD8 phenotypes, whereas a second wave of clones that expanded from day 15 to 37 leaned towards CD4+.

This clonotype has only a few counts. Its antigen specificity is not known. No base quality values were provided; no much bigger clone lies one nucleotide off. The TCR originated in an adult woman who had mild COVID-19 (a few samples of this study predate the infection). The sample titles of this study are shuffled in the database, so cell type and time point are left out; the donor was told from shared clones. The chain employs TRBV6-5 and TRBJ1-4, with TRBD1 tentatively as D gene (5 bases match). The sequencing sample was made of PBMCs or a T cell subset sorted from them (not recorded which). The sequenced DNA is TGTGCCAGCAGAGCAGGTGGGGGTGAAAAACTGTTTTTT. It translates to CASRAGGGEKLFF.